What follows is one T cell receptor (beta chain) and its context. Antigen unknown. This record comes from a study of cytomegalovirus exposure and HLA in healthy donors. Overall study findings and caveats: Altogether, around 160 TCR beta chains were recorded as cytomegalovirus-associated. The HLA-A and HLA-B alleles of most subjects were reportedly predicted accurately from TCR beta sequences. Analyses of presence and absence presupposed an approximately uniform sequencing depth across donors.

The primer mix had 60 Vbeta and 13 Jbeta primers. The method was immunoSEQ multiplex PCR; TCRdb's version includes in-frame clones alone and lacks a portion of them. The sample has about 97,000 clones, 65% to 85% seen once. V lost 4 bases and J lost 3; bases outside the gene matches: 4. Germline V gene lookup returns CDR1 SGHNT and CDR2 YYREEE (reference sequence). The CDR3 spans 13 residues. Sample: PBMCs. The rearrangement joins TRBV5-4 to TRBJ2-7; TRBD1 agrees at 7 bases. The TCR was taken from a man aged 35 to 55 in good health and CMV-seropositive. The CDR3, as DNA: TGTGCCAGCAGCCGGGACAGTCTCTACGAGCAGTACTTC. This gives the protein CASSRDSLYEQYF.